The 15 T cell receptor beta chains below were found in one sample sequenced in a study of T cell responses to AZD1222 COVID-19 vaccine. Sequencing was performed with immunoSEQ multiplex PCR; in TCRdb, only in-frame clones are kept and a portion is missing. The repertoire holds more than 150,000 clones, 85% to 95% seen once, with roughly 1.7% in the top ten. The specimen comprised peripheral blood, sampled 28 days after the second AZD1222 dose. The receptor source for this set is an adult who received the AZD1222 COVID-19 vaccine.

The chain combines TRBV9 with TRBJ1-4; 8 bases are a match to TRBD1. With V trimmed by 2 bases and J by 6 bases, 3 bases remained unmatched. This CDR3 has 14 residues. Germline lookup yields CDR1 SGDLS and CDR2 YYNGEE. The CDR3 DNA sequence: TGTGCCAGCAGCGTGACAGGGGCACATGAAAAACTGTTTTTT. Its protein is CASSVTGAHEKLFF.

In nucleotides, the CDR3 is TGTGCCAGCAGTTTACGGCCGTTCTCTGGAAACACCATATATTTT. Its translation is CASSLRPFSGNTIYF. The chain recombines TRBV27 with TRBJ1-3; no firm D call. Germline-derived CDR1 and CDR2 are MNHEY and SMNVEV (reference sequence). The CDR3 loop spans 15 amino acids. Trimming removed 2 bases from V and 0 bases from J, with 8 bases in between.

V gene TRBV19 combines with J gene TRBJ2-1, with 7 bases matching TRBD1. The CDR3 is 15 amino acids. Germline CDR1 and CDR2: LNHDA and SQIVND (reference sequence). V trimming: 3 bases; J trimming: 6 bases; junction bases outside the gene matches: 8. The CDR3 protein is CASSMVQGVLNEQFF. The DNA for the CDR3 is TGTGCCAGTAGTATGGTCCAGGGGGTCCTCAATGAGCAGTTCTTC.

This chain uses TRBV3-1 (or the pseudogene TRBV3-2) with TRBJ2-7; D possibly uses TRBD1 or TRBD2 (5 bases each). Per germline, CDR1 LGHDT and CDR2 YNNKEL (reference sequence). The CDR3 spans 14 residues. V gave up 4 bases and J gave up 8 bases, with 18 bases separating them. The CDR3 protein is CASSLKAGSHKQYF. The CDR3 DNA reads TGTGCCAGCAGCCTAAAGGCAGGGAGCCACAAGCAGTACTTC.

The rearrangement links TRBV7-2 to TRBJ2-1; 11 positions agree with TRBD2. The CDR3 is 17 residues long. Germline V gene data show CDR1 as SGHTA and CDR2 as FQGNSA. Trimming at V came to 8 bases and at J to 0 bases, leaving 9 bases not matched to a gene. The CDR3 loop reads CASSRLAGTSSYNEQFF. The CDR3 DNA is TGTGCCAGCTCGAGACTAGCGGGGACAAGCTCCTACAATGAGCAGTTCTTC.

The V and J genes are TRBV18 and TRBJ2-1, with D perhaps matching TRBD1 (6 bases). Trimming removed 1 base at V and 6 bases at J, with 7 bases between. Looked up from germline, CDR1 is KGHSH and CDR2 is LQKENI. This CDR3 is 13 amino acids long. The CDR3 here is CASSPRQVNEQFF. In nucleotides, the CDR3 is TGTGCCAGCTCACCACGACAGGTCAATGAGCAGTTCTTC.

The genes are TRBV28 and TRBJ2-2, with 12 bases fitting TRBD2. The V gene end was trimmed by 5 bases and the J gene end by 7 bases; junction bases not matched to a gene: 8. This CDR3 comprises 16 residues. The germline CDR1 and CDR2 sequences are MDHEN and SYDVKM. The CDR3 DNA reads TGTGCCAGCAGTCCGCGACTAGCGGGAGTTCACGGGGAGCTGTTTTTT. Protein sequence: CASSPRLAGVHGELFF.

V and J are TRBV6-1 and TRBJ1-1; D not certain. The CDR3 loop spans 14 amino acids. Deletions cut 1 base from V and 5 bases from J, with 11 bases between. Germline V gives CDR1 MNHNS, CDR2 SASEGT. Written as DNA, the CDR3 is TGTGCCAGCAGTGAAGATTACAAGGATACTGAAGCTTTCTTT. Encoded protein: CASSEDYKDTEAFF.

This chain's CDR3 is CSVSAGRGSYEQYF. The CDR3, as DNA: TGCAGCGTGTCCGCGGGGCGGGGATCCTACGAGCAGTACTTC. The genes are TRBV29-1 and TRBJ2-7; a weak D match, TRBD2 (6 bases). The CDR3 sequence is 14 residues long. Germline V gives CDR1 SQVTM, CDR2 ANQGSEA. V lost 6 bases and J 1 base, leaving 16 bases between the germline ends.

The chain carries TRBV3-1 (or the pseudogene TRBV3-2) and TRBJ2-7; possible D gene TRBD1, 5 bases. The CDR3 length is 17 residues. With 7 bases removed from V and 3 bases from J, the gap between germline ends came to 25 bases. Germline assignment: CDR1 LGHDT and CDR2 YNNKEL (reference sequence). The CDR3 nucleotides read TGTGCCAGCATCGTGGATGGTGTGCAGGGTAGTATCTACGAGCAGTACTTC. This codes for CASIVDGVQGSIYEQYF.

This clone was observed a single time. V is TRBV6-1 and J is TRBJ1-5; possible D gene TRBD1, 5 bases. Germline-derived CDR1 and CDR2 are MNHNS and SASEGT. The CDR3 spans 15 residues. Trimming cost V 1 base and J 2 bases, with 9 bases left between them. In DNA, the CDR3 is TGTGCCAGCAGTGAAGGGGTGGGGGGCAATCAGCCCCAGCATTTT. Its protein product is CASSEGVGGNQPQHF.

The rearrangement links TRBV28 to TRBJ2-1, with D tentatively TRBD2 (6 bases). The CDR3 sequence is 15 residues long. V lost 3 bases and J 4 bases, leaving 13 bases between the germline ends. Germline V gene sequence: CDR1 MDHEN, CDR2 SYDVKM. DNA for the CDR3: TGTGCCAGCAGTTTTAGAGGGACTGGTTACAATGAGCAGTTCTTC. This gives the protein CASSFRGTGYNEQFF.

This chain uses TRBV7-5 with TRBJ1-6. TRBV7-5 is reported as a pseudogene. CDR3 length equals 12 residues. The CDR3 is CARTVGNSPLHF. The CDR3 bases are TGTGCCAGGACGGTCGGTAATTCACCCCTCCACTTT.

The CDR3 bases are TGTGCCTGTAAACGACCCAATGAAAAACTGTTTTTT. This encodes CACKRPNEKLFF. The V gene is TRBV30, the J gene TRBJ1-4; D is unclear. With 6 bases removed from V and 5 bases from J, the gap between germline ends came to 10 bases. The CDR3 runs to 12 residues. Germline assignment: CDR1 GTSNPN and CDR2 SVGIG (reference sequence).

This chain joins TRBV3-1 (or the pseudogene TRBV3-2) and TRBJ2-2, with 16 bases fitting TRBD2. The germline CDR1 and CDR2 sequences are LGHDT and YNNKEL (reference sequence). Trimming at V came to 4 bases and at J to 7 bases, leaving 6 bases not matched to a gene. This CDR3 has 17 residues. The CDR3 bases are TGTGCCAGCAGCCCACCGGGACTAGCGGGGGGGCACGGGGAGCTGTTTTTT. Its protein is CASSPPGLAGGHGELFF.